This T cell receptor beta chain was identified in a study of monozygotic twins with inflammatory bowel disease. Following a re-call of the 5' RACE reads, TCRdb has one entry per CDR3 protein and lacks DNA. Its table records 330,000 or so distinct CDR3 sequences. Germline loops: CDR1 LGHDT, CDR2 YNNKEL (reference sequence). The CDR3 loop spans 21 amino acids. The sample consisted of blood. The receptor's source is a human donor with ulcerative colitis or Crohn's disease, or a healthy co-twin of an affected twin (not recorded which). The chain joins TRBV3-1 to TRBJ2-7; TCRdb picks TRBD2, but there is no DNA to check that call. CDR3 region: CASSPAGMGTSGGLRFYEQYF.